These T cell receptor beta chains were read from a single sample in a study of cytomegalovirus exposure and HLA in healthy donors. Produced via immunoSEQ multiplex PCR; TCRdb's table is partial and in-frame only. This table has some 150,000 clones, under 70% appearing once. Sequencing used PBMCs. The receptors were gathered from a woman younger than 45 in good health and CMV-seropositive. The CDR3 runs from the conserved cysteine through the conserved F or W. D genes are given only for firm matches. Clone sizes are given selectively: once, few, many, or a class where the clone is expanded.

>NA|TRBD2|TRBV2|TRBJ2-5
TGTGCCAGCCGACTAGCGGGAGGGGAAGAGACCCAGTACTTC
CASRLAGGEETQYF
>NA|NA|TRBV18|TRBJ2-2
TGTGCCAGCTCACCCTTAACCGGGGAGCTGTTTTTT
CASSPLTGELFF
>once|NA|TRBV6-5|TRBJ2-1
TGTGCCAGCAGCCAAGACAGGAGCTCCTACAATGAGCAGTTCTTC
CASSQDRSSYNEQFF
>NA|NA|TRBV7-7|TRBJ2-2
TGTGCCAGCAGCCCGACGGGGAACACCGGGGAGCTGTTTTTT
CASSPTGNTGELFF
>NA|NA|TRBV30|TRBJ1-3
TGTGCCGCCCCGACAGCCACCTCTGGAAACACCATATATTTT
CAAPTATSGNTIYF
>NA|NA|TRBV7-8|TRBJ2-5
TGTGCCAGCAGCTCAATGACAGACCAAGAGACCCAGTACTTC
CASSSMTDQETQYF
>NA|TRBD2|TRBV10-3|TRBJ2-1
TGTGCCATAGCGGGGGGGCGGAATGAGCAGTTCTTC
CAIAGGRNEQFF
>few|TRBD2|TRBV11-2|TRBJ2-7
TGTGCCAGCAGCTCCCGGACTAGCGGGGGGGCCCTTTCCGAGCAGTACTTC
CASSSRTSGGALSEQYF
>NA|TRBD1|TRBV5-1|TRBJ1-2
TGCGCCAGCAGCTGGGACAGGAACTATGGGGGCTACACCTTC
CASSWDRNYGGYTF
>NA|TRBD1|TRBV7-3|TRBJ1-1
TGTGCCAGCAGCTTGGGGGGACAGGGCGAAGCTTTCTTT
CASSLGGQGEAFF
>NA|NA|TRBV28|TRBJ1-1
TGTGCCAGCAGGCACATACTAGAGGGGGTCCACACTGAAGCTTTCTTT
CASRHILEGVHTEAFF
>NA|NA|TRBV18|TRBJ2-5
TGTGCCAGCTCACGATTAGACTTGAAACAAGAGACCCAGTACTTC
CASSRLDLKQETQYF
>NA|NA|TRBV30|TRBJ1-5
TGTGCCTGGAACTCGGGGTACAATCAGCCCCAGCATTTT
CAWNSGYNQPQHF
>NA|NA|TRBV2|TRBJ2-3
TGTGCCAGCAGTGAGGGACTTAGCACAGATACGCAGTATTTT
CASSEGLSTDTQYF
>once|TRBD2|TRBV27|TRBJ2-7
TGTGCCAGCGGGGGGGACACTAGCGGGGGCTACGAGCAGTACTTC
CASGGDTSGGYEQYF
>NA|TRBD1|TRBV18|TRBJ1-1
TGTGCCAGCTCCCCTGGGACAGGGGGTAATACTGAAGCTTTCTTT
CASSPGTGGNTEAFF
>once|NA|TRBV6-5|TRBJ1-5
TGTGCCAGCAGACCTCTCGGGGGATATATTACCCAACATTTT
CASRPLGGYITQHF
>NA|NA|TRBV6-4|TRBJ2-5
TGTGCCAGCAGTCCCACCCCGGGACTCTCGTACCAAGAGACCCAGTACTTC
CASSPTPGLSYQETQYF
>NA|TRBD1|TRBV28|TRBJ2-7
TGTGCCAGCAGCTACCAAAGGACAGGGGGCCTCGAGCAGTACTTC
CASSYQRTGGLEQYF
>few|TRBD2|TRBV10-1|TRBJ2-5
TGCGCCAGCAGTGATAGCGGGTGGGCTATGGAGACCCAGTACTTC
CASSDSGWAMETQYF
>NA|TRBD2|TRBV5-1|TRBJ2-7
TGCGCCAGCAGCTCCGGGGGGGCAGCGCAGTACTTC
CASSSGGAAQYF
>once|NA|TRBV28|TRBJ1-2
TGTGCCAGCCGGCCAGGAGGCTATGGCTACACCTTC
CASRPGGYGYTF
>few|NA|TRBV6-5|TRBJ2-7
TGTGCCAGCAGTTACTCGACAGCTTACGAGCAGTACTTC
CASSYSTAYEQYF
>few|NA|TRBV10-3|TRBJ1-4
TGTGCCACAGCCAACGGGGGGGTTAGTGAAAAACTGTTTTTT
CATANGGVSEKLFF
>NA|NA|TRBV5-1|TRBJ2-6
TGCGCCAGCAGCTTGTTGGGGACAGGGGCCAACGTCCTGACTTTC
CASSLLGTGANVLTF
>NA|TRBD2|TRBV5-4|TRBJ2-2
TGTGCCAGCAGGAGCGGGGGGAACACCGGGGAGCTGTTTTTT
CASRSGGNTGELFF
>NA|NA|TRBV6-5|TRBJ2-7
TGTGCCAGCAGCCCTCAAACAACCCCCTACGAGCAGTACTTC
CASSPQTTPYEQYF
>NA|NA|TRBV30|TRBJ2-5
TGTGCCTGGAGTGTATCGGGTCCCGGGGACCAGTACTTC
CAWSVSGPGDQYF
>NA|TRBD2|TRBV7-8|TRBJ2-7
TGTGCCAGCAGCCCGGGGGGGCCCTACGAGCAGTACTTC
CASSPGGPYEQYF
>NA|NA|TRBV6-4|TRBJ1-1
TGTGCCAGCAGTGAAGGGTCCGGGAGGAACACTGAAGCTTTCTTT
CASSEGSGRNTEAFF
>NA|NA|TRBV5-4|TRBJ2-7
TGTGCCAGCAAAACCGACCGGGGCGGGGACGCTAGGGAGCAGTACTTC
CASKTDRGGDAREQYF
>NA|TRBD1|TRBV7-7|TRBJ2-5
TGTGCCAGCAGTTCCGGACAGGCGAAAAAAGAGACCCAGTACTTC
CASSSGQAKKETQYF
>NA|NA|TRBV5-1|TRBJ2-1
TGCGCCAGCAGCTTGGAGACTAGGGACAATGAGCAGTTCTTC
CASSLETRDNEQFF
>NA|NA|TRBV6-5|TRBJ2-1
TGTGCCAGCAGTTACCGACGGGGGGAGCAGTTCTTC
CASSYRRGEQFF
>NA|NA|TRBV5-1|TRBJ2-5
TGCGCCAGCAGCTTGAGGTGGGGCGGAGAGACCCAGTACTTC
CASSLRWGGETQYF
>NA|NA|TRBV7-9|TRBJ1-4
TGTCCCCACAGAGAGGGACACGAAAAACTGTTTTTT
CPHREGHEKLFF
>few|NA|TRBV7-9|TRBJ2-1
TGTGCCAGCAGCTTACCCCGTCATCCAGACAGGAATCTCTACAATGAGCAGTTCTTC
CASSLPRHPDRNLYNEQFF
>NA|NA|TRBV27|TRBJ1-1
TGTGCCAGCATCAGCCAGGGGAGCTCAGCTGAAGCTTTCTTT
CASISQGSSAEAFF
>NA|NA|TRBV15|TRBJ1-2
TGTGCCACCAGCAGAGATCGGGGAAACTATGGCTACACCTTC
CATSRDRGNYGYTF
>few|NA|TRBV4-2|TRBJ2-6
TGTGCCAGCAGCCACCAGGAGGCCAACGTCCTGACTTTC
CASSHQEANVLTF
>NA|NA|TRBV29-1|TRBJ1-2
TGCAGCGTTTGGGCTGTGACACACTATGGCTACACCTTC
CSVWAVTHYGYTF
>NA|TRBD1|TRBV5-1|TRBJ2-5
TGCGCCAGCAGCGGGGGACAGGGATGGGAGACCCAGTACTTC
CASSGGQGWETQYF
>NA|NA|TRBV19|TRBJ1-1
TGTGCCAGTAGTACTAACCCCGGACAGCGGGAGAACACTGAAGCTTTCTTT
CASSTNPGQRENTEAFF
>once|NA|TRBV27|TRBJ2-7
TGTGCCAGCAGTTTGGCCGGGACTGTATCCTACGAGCAGTACTTC
CASSLAGTVSYEQYF
>NA|NA|TRBV6-5|TRBJ1-3
TGTGCCAGCAGTTCCTGGGGAGGCTCTGGAAACACCATATATTTT
CASSSWGGSGNTIYF
>few|NA|TRBV13|TRBJ2-5
TGTGCCAGCAGCTCGGACCCCACCCCACGCGGGGACGAAGAGACCCAGTACTTC
CASSSDPTPRGDEETQYF
>NA|TRBD1|TRBV13|TRBJ2-5
TGTGCCAGCAGCTCCCTTCGACAGGGGAAAGGAGAGACCCAGTACTTC
CASSSLRQGKGETQYF
>once|NA|TRBV13|TRBJ2-7
TGTGCCAGCAGCTCCCGGAGCTCCTACGAGCAGTACTTC
CASSSRSSYEQYF
>NA|TRBD1|TRBV6-1|TRBJ1-2
TGTGCCAGCAGTGAGGGGACAGCTAACTATGGCTACACCTTC
CASSEGTANYGYTF
>NA|TRBD1|TRBV7-9|TRBJ1-4
TGTGCCAGCAGCGTAAGACAGGGTCGCGCTGAAAAACTGTTTTTT
CASSVRQGRAEKLFF
>NA|TRBD1|TRBV29-1|TRBJ2-5
TGCAGCGTTGGACAGGGGGAGACCCAGTACTTC
CSVGQGETQYF
>NA|TRBD2|TRBV27|TRBJ2-3
TGTGCCAGCCGGTTTCCCAGCGGGGGCTCAGATACGCAGTATTTT
CASRFPSGGSDTQYF
>NA|TRBD2|TRBV5-6|TRBJ2-5
TGTGCCAGCAGCCGACTAGCGGCCGAAGAGACCCAGTACTTC
CASSRLAAEETQYF
>NA|TRBD1|TRBV4-1|TRBJ2-7
TGCGCCAGCAGCCGTCACACAGGGGGCTACGAGCAGTACTTC
CASSRHTGGYEQYF
>NA|NA|TRBV6-6|TRBJ2-1
TGTGCCAGCAGTAATCCGGGACTCACCTACAATGAGCAGTTCTTC
CASSNPGLTYNEQFF
>NA|TRBD2|TRBV9|TRBJ2-2
TGTGCCAGCAGCGTAGGAACTAGCGGGAATGTCGGGGAGCTGTTTTTT
CASSVGTSGNVGELFF
>NA|NA|TRBV5-1|TRBJ2-7
TGCGCCAGCGGATCGGAGGGCTCTGGGGAGCAGTACTTC
CASGSEGSGEQYF
>few|NA|TRBV2|TRBJ2-2
TGTGCCATCGGAATCCGCAGGGCTCAGAACACCGGGGAGCTGTTTTTT
CAIGIRRAQNTGELFF
>few|NA|TRBV5-8|TRBJ2-1
TGTGCCAGCAGCACAAAGCACAGGGAGCAGTTCTTC
CASSTKHREQFF
>NA|NA|TRBV28|TRBJ2-7
TGTGCCAGCAGTTTAAGTCCGCGCGTCAGGGATCTTCGCGAGCAGTACTTC
CASSLSPRVRDLREQYF